This TCR beta chain was profiled in a study of CD8+ T cells in alopecia areata. Study context: The duration of tofacitinib was 6 to 18 months, with 6 months off drug afterward. Treated patients' severity was scored by percentage of affected scalp area.

Reverse transcribed after extraction, RNA yielded cDNA as the sequencing template. TCRdb's table, derived via immunoSEQ multiplex PCR, lists solely in-frame clones and lacks some. The sample lists 150,000 to 200,000 clones; less than 70% were seen once. Of note for this clone: Its antigen remains unidentified.

The sample's treatment: oral pan-JAK inhibitor, 5-10 mg twice daily. Whole-study results and caveats: Tofacitinib significantly lowered scalp clonality and expanded CD8+ clones among the top 100. Sequenced scalp T cells also include alphabeta T cells resident in normal skin.

V was pared by 6 bases and J by 5 bases, with 10 bases of the junction left unmatched. CDR3 length: 14 amino acids. The germline CDR1 and CDR2 sequences are SQVTM and ANQGSEA. This clonotype originated in a human donor with alopecia areata. The rearrangement links TRBV29-1 to TRBJ2-5; 9 bases fit TRBD2. The specimen comprised CD4+ T cells sorted from blood, sampled between weeks 47 and 50, from a patient treated with tofacitinib. CDR3 residues: CSVGAGGLQETQYF. CDR3 nucleotides: TGCAGCGTAGGAGCGGGGGGTCTCCAGGAGACCCAGTACTTC.